Each of the 17 T cell receptor beta chains below was sequenced from the same sample in a study of cytomegalovirus exposure and HLA in healthy donors. The PCR ran on 60 Vbeta and 13 Jbeta primers. Sequenced by immunoSEQ multiplex PCR; TCRdb stores in-frame clones only, minus some. Of around 100,000 clones in the sample, approximately 84% were seen once. Input material: PBMCs. Receptors originate from a woman aged 18-29 years in good health and CMV-seropositive.

The rearrangement uses TRBV6-1 and TRBJ1-2; D is perhaps TRBD1 (5 bases). Germline CDR1 reads MNHNS; CDR2 reads SASEGT. This CDR3 comprises 14 residues. Trimming removed 4 bases at V and 7 bases at J, with 16 bases between. CDR3 region: CASSVAGRSVGYTF. CDR3 coding DNA: TGTGCCAGCAGTGTCGCAGGGAGGTCGGTTGGCTACACCTTC.

The chain recombines TRBV5-1 with TRBJ1-2, with TRBD1 as a possible D gene (6 bases). V was trimmed by 3 bases and J by 6 bases, leaving 18 bases between them. There are 15 residues in the CDR3. Germline V CDR1 and CDR2: SGHRS, YFSETQ. The CDR3 coding sequence is TGCGCCAGCAGCTCACCGGACAGATCGAGTGATGGCTACACCTTC. Protein: CASSSPDRSSDGYTF.

The V gene is TRBV14, the J gene TRBJ1-2, with a tentative D call TRBD1 (5 bases). Looked up from germline, CDR1 is SGHDN and CDR2 is FVKESK. The CDR3 extends over 14 amino acids. Trimming stripped 4 bases from V and 3 bases from J, with 12 bases between. The CDR3 here is CASSRELRDYGYTF. Written as DNA, the CDR3 is TGTGCCAGCAGCCGCGAGCTCAGGGACTATGGCTACACCTTC.

The chain is built from TRBV19 and TRBJ1-6; D perhaps matches TRBD1 (6 bases). V gave up 6 bases and J gave up 7 bases, with 10 bases separating them. The CDR3 totals 13 residues. Germline V gives CDR1 LNHDA, CDR2 SQIVND (reference sequence). The CDR3 region is CASRRTENSPLHF. Here the CDR3 DNA reads TGTGCCAGTAGACGGACAGAGAATTCACCCCTCCACTTT.

The chain links TRBV10-2 to TRBJ2-7; the D gene is possibly TRBD1 (5 bases). Germline assignment: CDR1 WSHSY and CDR2 SAAADI. This CDR3 contains 12 residues. The V end lost 5 bases, the J end lost 4 bases, and 9 bases lay between the germline ends. DNA of the CDR3: TGCGCCAGCAGTCACGACAGTTACGAGCAGTACTTC. Translated: CASSHDSYEQYF.

This chain joins TRBV7-6 and TRBJ2-3, with D possibly being TRBD2 (5 bases). V lost 3 bases, J lost 2 bases, and 9 bases lay in between. CDR3 size: 14 residues. CDR1 and CDR2 from the germline V gene are SGHVS and FNYEAQ. The CDR3 region is CASSLTGITDTQYF. The DNA of the CDR3 is TGTGCCAGCAGCTTGACGGGGATCACAGATACGCAGTATTTT.

The rearrangement joins TRBV13 to TRBJ2-7; D is possibly TRBD1 (5 bases). The V gene lost 7 bases and the J gene lost 0 bases, with 13 bases spanning the gap. This CDR3 region has 14 residues. CDR1 is PRHDT and CDR2 is FYEKMQ in the germline V gene (reference sequence). CDR3 amino acids: CASTLGRFSYEQYF. CDR3 in DNA: TGTGCCAGCACATTGGGGCGGTTCTCCTACGAGCAGTACTTC.

The sample holds one count of this clone. The chain links TRBV25-1 to TRBJ2-2, with 8 bases lining up with TRBD2. Trimming removed 3 bases from V and 3 bases from J; junction bases left unmatched: 6. Germline lookup yields CDR1 MGHDK and CDR2 SYGVNS. The CDR3 spans 16 residues. The CDR3 protein is CASSEHREGDTGELFF. The DNA of the CDR3 is TGTGCCAGCAGTGAGCACCGGGAGGGCGACACCGGGGAGCTGTTTTTT.

This chain links TRBV6-5 with TRBJ1-6, with D unclear. The CDR3 extends over 15 amino acids. The germline CDR1 and CDR2 sequences are MNHEY and SVGAGI. V was cut by 6 bases and J by 8 bases, with 17 bases left in between. The CDR3 nucleotides read TGTGCCAGCAGCCCGGCATCGGGAATCGATTCACCCCTCCACTTT. This translates into CASSPASGIDSPLHF.

The chain combines TRBV27 with TRBJ1-1, with no clear D. Germline loops: CDR1 MNHEY, CDR2 SMNVEV (reference sequence). V shed 5 bases and J shed 0 bases, with 10 bases lying between them. The CDR3 extends over 14 amino acids. This chain's CDR3 is CASSGLTMNTEAFF. The CDR3 DNA follows: TGTGCCAGCAGTGGACTGACCATGAACACTGAAGCTTTCTTT.

This clone has just one count. The chain uses TRBV7-9 and TRBJ1-1, with 7 bases identical to TRBD1. CDR3 length: 13 amino acids. V gave up 7 bases and J gave up 4 bases; unmatched junction bases: 6. The V gene's germline CDR1 is SEHNR and CDR2 FQNEAQ (reference sequence). The CDR3 protein is CASNRDSFTEAFF. DNA of the CDR3: TGTGCCAGCAACCGGGACAGCTTCACTGAAGCTTTCTTT. The full variable domain, its missing parts supplied by reference TRBV7-9 and TRBJ1-1, is DTGVSQNPRHKITKRGQNVTFRCDPISEHNRLYWYRQTLGQGPEFLTYFQNEAQLEKSRLLSDRFSAERPKGSFSTLEIQRTEQGDSAMYLCASNRDSFTEAFFGQGTRLTVV.

This sequence joins TRBV6-1 and TRBJ2-2, with a weak D call TRBD2 (5 bases). The CDR3 has 14 residues. CDR1 is MNHNS, CDR2 SASEGT, per germline. The V end was cut by 6 bases, the J end by 4 bases, with 12 bases between. The CDR3 reads CASRGEVFTGELFF. The DNA for the CDR3 is TGTGCCAGCAGGGGAGAGGTTTTCACCGGGGAGCTGTTTTTT.

The CDR3 DNA follows: TGCGCCAGCAGCTACAGGGAAACCTCCTATGGCTACACCTTC. Translated, it gives CASSYRETSYGYTF. The J gene is TRBJ1-2, the V gene TRBV10-2, with D perhaps TRBD1 (6 bases). The CDR3 contains 14 residues. V lost 6 bases and J 4 bases, leaving 15 bases between the germline ends. Germline V lookup: CDR1 WSHSY, CDR2 SAAADI.

This clone has a single count. The chain combines TRBV7-9 with TRBJ1-1; the D is unclear. Trimming left V 7 bases short and J 7 bases short, with 13 bases between. There are 12 residues in the CDR3. The germline V gene encodes CDR1 SEHNR and CDR2 FQNEAQ (reference sequence). CDR3 DNA: TGTGCCAGCATTAACGAAAGCAATGAAGCTTTCTTT. Its protein is CASINESNEAFF.

The chain links TRBV2 to TRBJ1-2, with 8 bases aligning to TRBD1. With V trimmed by 7 bases and J by 2 bases, 6 bases remained unmatched. Per germline, CDR1 SNHLY and CDR2 FYNNEI. The CDR3 loop spans 14 amino acids. The CDR3 loop is CASMRDRTNYGYTF. As DNA, the CDR3 is TGTGCCAGCATGCGGGACAGGACAAACTATGGCTACACCTTC.

The chain couples TRBV27 to TRBJ1-1, with 7 nucleotides matching TRBD1. There are 15 residues in the CDR3. Germline CDR1 is MNHEY and CDR2 is SMNVEV (reference sequence). Trimming removed 5 bases from V and 4 bases from J; junction bases left unmatched: 10. CDR3 loop: CASSLQGIGGTEAFF. CDR3 DNA: TGTGCCAGCAGTCTACAGGGGATCGGGGGCACTGAAGCTTTCTTT.

DNA of the CDR3: TGTGCCAGCAGCTCCAACCAGGACACAGATACGCAGTATTTT. Protein: CASSSNQDTDTQYF. V gene TRBV7-9 combines with J gene TRBJ2-3; D is unresolved. V lost 4 bases, J lost 2 bases, and 10 bases lay in between. This CDR3 spans 14 amino acids. The germline gives CDR1 SEHNR, CDR2 FQNEAQ (reference sequence).